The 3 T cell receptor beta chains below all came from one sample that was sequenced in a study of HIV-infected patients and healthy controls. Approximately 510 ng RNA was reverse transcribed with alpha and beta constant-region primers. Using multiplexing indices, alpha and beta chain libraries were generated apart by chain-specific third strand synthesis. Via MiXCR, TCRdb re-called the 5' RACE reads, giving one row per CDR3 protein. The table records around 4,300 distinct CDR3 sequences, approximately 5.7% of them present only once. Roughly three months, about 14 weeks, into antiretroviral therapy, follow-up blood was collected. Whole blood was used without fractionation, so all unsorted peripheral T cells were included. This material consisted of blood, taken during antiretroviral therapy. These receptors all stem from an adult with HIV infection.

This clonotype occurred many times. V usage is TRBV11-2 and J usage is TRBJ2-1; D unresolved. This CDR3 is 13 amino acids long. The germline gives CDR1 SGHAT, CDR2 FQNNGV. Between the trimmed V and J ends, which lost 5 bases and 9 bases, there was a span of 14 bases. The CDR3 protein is CASSLPSPSEQFF. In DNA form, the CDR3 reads TGTGCCAGCAGCCTCCCGTCCCCCAGTGAGCAGTTCTTC.

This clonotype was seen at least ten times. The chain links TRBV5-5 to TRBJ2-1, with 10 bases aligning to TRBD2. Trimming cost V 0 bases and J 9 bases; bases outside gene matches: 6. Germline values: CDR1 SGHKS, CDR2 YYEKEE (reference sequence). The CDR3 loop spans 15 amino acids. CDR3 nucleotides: TGTGCCAGCAGCTTGGGGACTAGCGGCGGCGTTGAGCAGTTCTTC. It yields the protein CASSLGTSGGVEQFF.

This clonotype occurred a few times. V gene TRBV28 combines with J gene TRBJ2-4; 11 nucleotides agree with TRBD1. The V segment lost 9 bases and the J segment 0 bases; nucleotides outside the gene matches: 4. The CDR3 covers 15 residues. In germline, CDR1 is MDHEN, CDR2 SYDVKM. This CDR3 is CASRTGGEAKNIQYF. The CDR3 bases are TGTGCCAGTCGGACAGGGGGCGAAGCCAAAAACATTCAGTACTTC.